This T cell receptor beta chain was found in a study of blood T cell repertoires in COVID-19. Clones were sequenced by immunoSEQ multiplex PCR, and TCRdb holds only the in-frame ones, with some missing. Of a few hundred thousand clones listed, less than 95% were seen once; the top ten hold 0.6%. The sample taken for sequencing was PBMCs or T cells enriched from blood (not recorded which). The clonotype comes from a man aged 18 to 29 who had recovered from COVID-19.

The CDR3 region has the DNA TGTGCCATCAGTCCCACAGGGTTTGAAAAACTGTTTTTT. Its translation: CAISPTGFEKLFF. This sequence joins TRBV10-3 and TRBJ1-4, with D tentatively TRBD1 (6 bases). The CDR3 has 13 amino acids. The V gene lost 5 bases and the J gene lost 7 bases, with 11 bases spanning the gap. Germline CDR1 reads ENHRY; CDR2 reads SYGVKD.